This entry is about one TCR beta chain. The sample is drawn from a study of T cell changes during pregnancy in multiple sclerosis. This CDR3 is 16 amino acids long. Germline values: CDR1 SEHNR, CDR2 FQNEAQ (reference sequence). V gave up 5 bases and J gave up 5 bases; unmatched junction bases: 11. Profiling relied on immunoSEQ multiplex PCR, and the TCRdb table lists in-frame clones only, not all of them. Of tens of thousands of clones in the sample, almost 90% were seen once. This clonotype originated in a female donor in good health, enrolled as a control in a pregnancy study. Sequencing used peripheral blood, obtained in the first trimester of pregnancy. The chain couples TRBV7-9 to TRBJ1-3, with 8 bases lining up with TRBD1. The chain's CDR3 is CASSAPQTGVRNTIYF. The CDR3, as DNA: TGTGCCAGCAGCGCGCCACAGACAGGGGTACGAAACACCATATATTTT.